This note documents a single TCR beta chain sequence. Its antigen is unidentified. These data are taken from a study of T cells after posttransplantation cyclophosphamide. General observations from the study: Blood and skin or GI T cell repertoires showed limited TRB overlap. Later post-transplant blood repertoires were often dominated by donor CD8+ memory clones.

The CDR3 contains 13 residues. The V gene end was trimmed by 11 bases and the J gene end by 4 bases; junction bases not matched to a gene: 3. Germline assignment: CDR1 ENHRY and CDR2 SYGVKD. The protocol was immunoSEQ multiplex PCR, while the TCRdb copy is restricted to in-frame clones and leaves out a portion. The sample has 17,000 or so clones, around 94% seen once. Treatment was busulfan-fludarabine conditioning, a marrow graft, and cyclophosphamide on days +3 and +4. The V gene is TRBV10-3, the J gene TRBJ2-2; TRBD2 agrees at 11 bases. The sequencing here drew on CD4+ T cells sorted from blood, taken after allogeneic stem cell transplant with posttransplant cyclophosphamide. The TCR was taken from a male patient in his sixties or seventies who received an allogeneic stem cell transplant from a related donor and was CMV-positive. The graft donor may have contributed some T cells. In DNA, the CDR3 is TGTGCCGCGGGGACTAGCGGCACCGGGGAGCTGTTTTTT. Its protein product is CAAGTSGTGELFF.